This is a list of T cell receptor beta chains from one sample in a study of T cell responses to AZD1222 COVID-19 vaccine. Using immunoSEQ multiplex PCR, the repertoire was profiled, and TCRdb retains in-frame clones only, with some absent. The table includes about 150,000 clones, 91% detected once. The sample was peripheral blood, taken on day 0 of AZD1222 vaccination. Receptors originate from an adult in good health. CDR3s include the opening cysteine and the closing phenylalanine or tryptophan. Fields, in order: J gene, D gene, V gene, clone size, CDR3 protein, CDR3 DNA. D genes are given only for firm matches. The size of a clone is reported for some rows only, either as once, few or many, or as a class for expanded clones.

j_call: TRBJ2-7
d_call: NA
v_call: TRBV5-1
clone_size: NA
cdr3_aa: CASSQTGQVYEQYF
cdr3_nt: TGCGCCAGCAGCCAAACAGGCCAAGTCTACGAGCAGTACTTC

j_call: TRBJ2-7
d_call: NA
v_call: TRBV7-9
clone_size: few
cdr3_aa: CASTPRGYYEQYF
cdr3_nt: TGTGCCAGCACCCCACGCGGGTACTACGAGCAGTACTTC

j_call: TRBJ1-6
d_call: TRBD1
v_call: TRBV28
clone_size: NA
cdr3_aa: CASSSGQANSPLHF
cdr3_nt: TGTGCCAGCAGTTCCGGACAGGCCAATTCACCCCTCCACTTT

j_call: TRBJ1-2
d_call: TRBD1
v_call: TRBV6-5
clone_size: NA
cdr3_aa: CASSRGGQLDYGYTF
cdr3_nt: TGTGCCAGCAGCCGAGGGGGCCAACTGGACTATGGCTACACCTTC

j_call: TRBJ2-1
d_call: NA
v_call: TRBV5-1
clone_size: NA
cdr3_aa: CASSLANILYNEQFF
cdr3_nt: TGCGCCAGCAGCTTGGCCAACATTCTCTACAATGAGCAGTTCTTC

j_call: TRBJ1-1
d_call: NA
v_call: TRBV2
clone_size: NA
cdr3_aa: CASSGLQGPTEAFF
cdr3_nt: TGTGCCAGCAGTGGGCTTCAGGGTCCCACTGAAGCTTTCTTT

j_call: TRBJ2-1
d_call: NA
v_call: TRBV18
clone_size: NA
cdr3_aa: CASSSGVHNEQFF
cdr3_nt: TGTGCCAGCTCATCGGGGGTTCACAATGAGCAGTTCTTC

j_call: TRBJ1-3
d_call: NA
v_call: TRBV7-3
clone_size: NA
cdr3_aa: CASSPSVYSGNTIYF
cdr3_nt: TGTGCCAGCAGCCCCTCGGTCTACTCTGGAAACACCATATATTTT

j_call: TRBJ1-3
d_call: NA
v_call: TRBV9
clone_size: NA
cdr3_aa: CASSVGQYSGNTIYF
cdr3_nt: TGTGCCAGCAGCGTAGGACAGTACTCTGGAAACACCATATATTTT

j_call: TRBJ1-6
d_call: NA
v_call: TRBV27
clone_size: NA
cdr3_aa: CASSRVGAGSPFSPLHF
cdr3_nt: TGTGCCAGCAGTCGGGTGGGGGCCGGCAGTCCCTTCTCACCCCTCCACTTT

j_call: TRBJ2-7
d_call: NA
v_call: TRBV28
clone_size: NA
cdr3_aa: CASSSTWTDSYEQYF
cdr3_nt: TGTGCCAGCAGTTCAACGTGGACTGACTCCTACGAGCAGTACTTC

j_call: TRBJ1-2
d_call: NA
v_call: TRBV5-1
clone_size: NA
cdr3_aa: CASSLGTVLDYGYTF
cdr3_nt: TGCGCCAGCAGCTTGGGGACAGTTTTGGACTATGGCTACACCTTC

j_call: TRBJ2-2
d_call: TRBD2
v_call: TRBV30
clone_size: NA
cdr3_aa: CAWGGGAPGELFF
cdr3_nt: TGTGCCTGGGGGGGAGGGGCGCCCGGGGAGCTGTTTTTT

j_call: TRBJ1-6
d_call: NA
v_call: TRBV7-8
clone_size: NA
cdr3_aa: CASSPRDAGNSPLHF
cdr3_nt: TGTGCCAGCAGCCCCAGGGATGCCGGGAATTCACCCCTCCACTTT

j_call: TRBJ2-1
d_call: NA
v_call: TRBV21-1
clone_size: once
cdr3_aa: CASSHLPGSGRTYNEQFF
cdr3_nt: TGTGCCAGCAGCCATTTACCGGGAAGCGGGAGAACCTACAATGAGCAGTTCTTC

j_call: TRBJ2-7
d_call: NA
v_call: TRBV6-5
clone_size: once
cdr3_aa: CASSPTRSSYEQYF
cdr3_nt: TGTGCCAGCAGCCCGACTAGGAGCTCCTACGAGCAGTACTTC

j_call: TRBJ2-2
d_call: NA
v_call: TRBV6-5
clone_size: NA
cdr3_aa: CASRTGGDTGELFF
cdr3_nt: TGTGCCAGCAGAACAGGGGGGGACACCGGGGAGCTGTTTTTT

j_call: TRBJ1-5
d_call: NA
v_call: TRBV27
clone_size: once
cdr3_aa: CASSLSTGYNQPQHF
cdr3_nt: TGTGCCAGCAGTTTATCCACGGGGTACAATCAGCCCCAGCATTTT

j_call: TRBJ1-6
d_call: TRBD1
v_call: TRBV7-2
clone_size: NA
cdr3_aa: CASSPRDSRSYNSPLHF
cdr3_nt: TGTGCCAGCAGCCCCCGGGACAGCCGCTCCTATAATTCACCCCTCCACTTT

j_call: TRBJ1-6
d_call: NA
v_call: TRBV7-9
clone_size: NA
cdr3_aa: CASSLGGGYSPLHF
cdr3_nt: TGTGCCAGCAGCTTAGGGGGCGGTTATTCACCCCTCCACTTT

j_call: TRBJ2-7
d_call: NA
v_call: TRBV2
clone_size: NA
cdr3_aa: CASSGTTSLYEQYF
cdr3_nt: TGTGCCAGCAGTGGGACAACCTCCCTCTACGAGCAGTACTTC

j_call: TRBJ2-7
d_call: NA
v_call: TRBV11-2
clone_size: NA
cdr3_aa: CASSFQLASNSYEQYF
cdr3_nt: TGTGCCAGCAGCTTTCAATTGGCGAGTAACTCCTACGAGCAGTACTTC

j_call: TRBJ2-1
d_call: TRBD2
v_call: TRBV5-6
clone_size: NA
cdr3_aa: CASSLGGGSSYNEQFF
cdr3_nt: TGTGCCAGCAGCTTGGGCGGGGGAAGCTCCTACAATGAGCAGTTCTTC

j_call: TRBJ2-5
d_call: NA
v_call: TRBV2
clone_size: NA
cdr3_aa: CASSEPDLNGETQYF
cdr3_nt: TGTGCCAGCAGTGAACCCGACCTAAACGGAGAGACCCAGTACTTC

j_call: TRBJ2-7
d_call: NA
v_call: TRBV28
clone_size: NA
cdr3_aa: CASSRSVYEQYF
cdr3_nt: TGTGCCAGCAGCCGTTCGGTCTATGAGCAGTACTTC

j_call: TRBJ2-7
d_call: NA
v_call: TRBV19
clone_size: NA
cdr3_aa: CASSISGYEQYF
cdr3_nt: TGTGCCAGTAGTATATCCGGCTACGAGCAGTACTTC

j_call: TRBJ2-7
d_call: TRBD1
v_call: TRBV24-1
clone_size: NA
cdr3_aa: CATSIHQGDSYEQYF
cdr3_nt: TGTGCCACCAGTATCCATCAGGGGGACTCCTACGAGCAGTACTTC

j_call: TRBJ2-7
d_call: TRBD1
v_call: TRBV5-1
clone_size: NA
cdr3_aa: CASSPGQGSSYEQYF
cdr3_nt: TGCGCCAGCAGCCCGGGACAGGGGAGCTCCTACGAGCAGTACTTC

j_call: TRBJ2-7
d_call: TRBD2
v_call: TRBV10-2
clone_size: NA
cdr3_aa: CASSESTGGESYEQYF
cdr3_nt: TGCGCCAGCAGTGAGTCGACGGGGGGAGAGTCCTACGAGCAGTACTTC

j_call: TRBJ1-2
d_call: NA
v_call: TRBV27
clone_size: NA
cdr3_aa: CASSASMGGRGYTF
cdr3_nt: TGTGCCAGCAGTGCATCAATGGGGGGGCGAGGCTACACCTTC

j_call: TRBJ2-1
d_call: TRBD2
v_call: TRBV3-1/TRBV3-2
clone_size: NA
cdr3_aa: CASSQSAGGEQFF
cdr3_nt: TGTGCCAGCAGCCAGTCGGCGGGAGGCGAGCAGTTCTTC

j_call: TRBJ2-7
d_call: NA
v_call: TRBV7-2
clone_size: NA
cdr3_aa: CASSLANRGVEQYF
cdr3_nt: TGTGCCAGCAGCTTAGCGAATAGGGGGGTCGAGCAGTACTTC

j_call: TRBJ2-7
d_call: TRBD2
v_call: TRBV3-1/TRBV3-2
clone_size: NA
cdr3_aa: CASSPAGTRYYEQYF
cdr3_nt: TGTGCCAGCAGCCCTGCCGGGACTAGATACTACGAGCAGTACTTC

j_call: TRBJ1-3
d_call: NA
v_call: TRBV12-1
clone_size: NA
cdr3_aa: CASSPGSGNTIYF
cdr3_nt: TGTGCCAGCAGCCCCGGCTCTGGAAACACCATATATTTT

j_call: TRBJ2-7
d_call: NA
v_call: TRBV10-3
clone_size: NA
cdr3_aa: CAISPGPQTYEQYF
cdr3_nt: TGTGCCATAAGTCCGGGACCACAAACCTACGAGCAGTACTTC

j_call: TRBJ2-7
d_call: NA
v_call: TRBV10-3
clone_size: NA
cdr3_aa: CAIINRTAGGYEQYF
cdr3_nt: TGTGCCATCATCAATCGGACAGCTGGGGGCTACGAGCAGTACTTC

j_call: TRBJ1-5
d_call: NA
v_call: TRBV18
clone_size: NA
cdr3_aa: CASSPRGGDQPQHF
cdr3_nt: TGTGCCAGCTCACCACGCGGGGGTGATCAGCCCCAGCATTTT

j_call: TRBJ2-3
d_call: NA
v_call: TRBV6-2/TRBV6-3
clone_size: NA
cdr3_aa: CASSSAGFSTDTQYF
cdr3_nt: TGTGCCAGCAGTTCCGCGGGGTTTAGCACAGATACGCAGTATTTT

j_call: TRBJ2-1
d_call: NA
v_call: TRBV28
clone_size: NA
cdr3_aa: CASSSSGRGRAWFF
cdr3_nt: TGTGCCAGCAGTTCCTCGGGGAGGGGGAGGGCCTGGTTCTTC

j_call: TRBJ1-4
d_call: TRBD1
v_call: TRBV28
clone_size: NA
cdr3_aa: CASSWIGTGWPRNEKLFF
cdr3_nt: TGTGCCAGCAGTTGGATCGGGACAGGGTGGCCCAGGAATGAAAAACTGTTTTTT

j_call: TRBJ1-1
d_call: TRBD1
v_call: TRBV18
clone_size: NA
cdr3_aa: CASSPRISQGANTEAFF
cdr3_nt: TGTGCCAGCTCACCAAGAATTTCACAGGGGGCCAACACTGAAGCTTTCTTT

j_call: TRBJ2-1
d_call: TRBD2
v_call: TRBV6-5
clone_size: NA
cdr3_aa: CASSYGFYPGGNEQFF
cdr3_nt: TGTGCCAGCAGTTACGGGTTTTACCCGGGGGGCAATGAGCAGTTCTTC

j_call: TRBJ2-1
d_call: NA
v_call: TRBV24-1
clone_size: NA
cdr3_aa: CATSDLSRGSAEQFF
cdr3_nt: TGTGCCACCAGTGATTTGTCGAGGGGGTCCGCTGAGCAGTTCTTC

j_call: TRBJ2-1
d_call: TRBD2
v_call: TRBV5-1
clone_size: NA
cdr3_aa: CASSPTSGGNNEQFF
cdr3_nt: TGCGCCAGCAGCCCGACTAGCGGGGGAAACAATGAGCAGTTCTTC

j_call: TRBJ1-2
d_call: TRBD1
v_call: TRBV6-1
clone_size: NA
cdr3_aa: CASSEKGAGYGYTF
cdr3_nt: TGTGCCAGCAGTGAAAAGGGGGCAGGCTATGGCTACACCTTC

j_call: TRBJ1-2
d_call: NA
v_call: TRBV11-3
clone_size: NA
cdr3_aa: CASSPSLGRQNYGYTF
cdr3_nt: TGTGCCAGCAGCCCATCCCTGGGACGGCAAAACTATGGCTACACCTTC

j_call: TRBJ2-5
d_call: TRBD2
v_call: TRBV24-1
clone_size: NA
cdr3_aa: CATSDPGLAGVQETQYF
cdr3_nt: TGTGCCACCAGTGATCCGGGACTAGCGGGAGTTCAAGAGACCCAGTACTTC

j_call: TRBJ2-5
d_call: TRBD1
v_call: TRBV7-2
clone_size: NA
cdr3_aa: CASSLGQGYQETQYF
cdr3_nt: TGTGCCAGCAGCTTGGGACAGGGGTACCAAGAGACCCAGTACTTC

j_call: TRBJ1-1
d_call: NA
v_call: TRBV6-5
clone_size: NA
cdr3_aa: CASPPYPGTEAFF
cdr3_nt: TGTGCCAGCCCTCCGTACCCGGGGACTGAAGCTTTCTTT

j_call: TRBJ2-2
d_call: NA
v_call: TRBV3-1/TRBV3-2
clone_size: NA
cdr3_aa: CASSHRPTKPLYTGELFF
cdr3_nt: TGTGCCAGCAGCCACCGACCAACAAAACCCCTTTACACCGGGGAGCTGTTTTTT

j_call: TRBJ1-1
d_call: NA
v_call: TRBV5-1
clone_size: NA
cdr3_aa: CASSPPLGGTEAFF
cdr3_nt: TGCGCCAGCAGCCCCCCTCTTGGAGGCACTGAAGCTTTCTTT

j_call: TRBJ2-7
d_call: NA
v_call: TRBV7-3
clone_size: once
cdr3_aa: CASSLSRDYEQYF
cdr3_nt: TGTGCCAGCAGCTTAAGCCGTGACTACGAGCAGTACTTC

j_call: TRBJ2-7
d_call: TRBD2
v_call: TRBV28
clone_size: NA
cdr3_aa: CASIPGGSGDEQYF
cdr3_nt: TGTGCCAGCATCCCGGGCGGGAGTGGAGACGAGCAGTACTTC